This TCR beta chain stems from a study of regulatory and conventional T cells in RAG deficiency. The length of the CDR3 is 14 residues. V gave up 6 bases and J gave up 5 bases; unmatched junction bases: 7. The germline CDR1 and CDR2 sequences are LNHDA and SQIVND (reference sequence). General study findings and limits: Shannon entropy was markedly lower and Simpson indices higher in RAG-deficient patients than control T-cell subsets. Omenn patients showed >75% Treg-Tconv overlap and shorter CDR3 lengths. Compared with controls, unique Treg TCR beta sequences dropped roughly 100-fold in Omenn syndrome and CID/AS.

Blood CD4+ CD25-low CD127-high conventional T cells supplied the genomic DNA template. A remark on this clone: The antigen is unknown.

Here immunoSEQ multiplex PCR was the method, and the copy in TCRdb shows in-frame clones only, minus some. The sample carries 45,000 or so clones, around 89% recorded once. These records were also assigned to another study, of regulatory T cells. As that report states: Primers: 52 TRBV forward and 13 TRBJ reverse. Patient repertoires had restricted TRB V-J pairs and skewed V and J usage, most in Tregs.

The gene calls are TRBV19 and TRBJ2-1; 7 bases are a match to TRBD2. The origin of this receptor is a human donor in good health. The source material was CD4+ effector T cells sorted from blood. CDR3 residues: CASSLRAGNNEQFF. CDR3 coding DNA: TGTGCCAGTAGCCTCCGAGCGGGGAACAATGAGCAGTTCTTC.